This T cell receptor beta chain was sequenced for a study of cytomegalovirus exposure and HLA in healthy donors. CDR1 WSHSY and CDR2 SAAADI come from the germline V gene. Trimming shortened V by 2 bases and J by 8 bases, and 15 bases separated the two germline ends. The CDR3 contains 14 residues. The primer mix had 60 Vbeta and 13 Jbeta primers. Repertoires were generated with immunoSEQ multiplex PCR, while TCRdb's copy carries only in-frame clones and drops some. The sample lists around 90,000 clones; 86% were seen once. This clonotype was obtained from a man in his thirties or forties in good health and CMV-seropositive. Sequenced sample: PBMCs. The chain carries TRBV10-2 and TRBJ1-2; no reliable D call. The CDR3 sequence is CASSETMNTMGYTF. CDR3 in DNA: TGCGCCAGCAGTGAGACCATGAATACAATGGGCTACACCTTC.